A single sample gave rise to the 10 T cell receptor beta chains below, sequenced in a study of patients and donors after allogeneic stem cell transplantation. Via MiXCR, TCRdb re-called the RT-PCR reads, giving one row per CDR3 protein. The sample has fewer than 250,000 distinct CDR3 sequences; less than 15% are singletons. Sequencing used blood, either unsorted or a sorted T cell fraction (not recorded which). These receptors were obtained from a human donor who was either an allogeneic HSCT recipient or a stem cell or donor lymphocyte infusion donor (not recorded which). It is not recorded whose cells these are; they may come from a transplant donor.

This clonotype occurred a few times. The genes are TRBV7-2 and TRBJ2-3, with a possible D match to TRBD2 (6 bases). This CDR3 contains 16 residues. Germline V gives CDR1 SGHTA, CDR2 FQGNSA. V was shortened by 1 base and J by 1 base, with 12 bases between the two germline ends. CDR3 coding DNA: TGTGCCAGCAGCTTAGTTGTTTTAGCGGGCACAGATACGCAGTATTTT. This gives the protein CASSLVVLAGTDTQYF. Filled out from reference TRBV7-2 and TRBJ2-3, the complete variable domain reads GAGVSQSPSNKVTEKGKDVELRCDPISGHTALYWYRQSLGQGLEFLIYFQGNSAPDKSGLPSDRFSAERTGGSVSTLTIQRTQQEDSAVYLCASSLVVLAGTDTQYFGPGTRLTVL.

There are a few counts of this clonotype. The rearrangement uses TRBV5-8 and TRBJ2-3, with TRBD1 identical over 9 bases. Germline lookup yields CDR1 SGHTS and CDR2 YDEGEE. The CDR3 length is 16 residues. J was trimmed by 4 bases and V by 4 bases; bases with no gene match: 10. The CDR3 nucleotides read TGTGCCAGCAGCCTCGGGACAGGGATGGGGTCAGATACGCAGTATTTT. Amino acids: CASSLGTGMGSDTQYF.

This clonotype was counted at least ten times. The V gene is TRBV6-5, the J gene TRBJ2-7; D is undetermined. Trimming left V 2 bases short and J 1 base short, with 9 bases between. Per germline, CDR1 MNHEY and CDR2 SVGAGI. The CDR3 sequence is 14 residues long. The CDR3 coding sequence is TGTGCCAGCAGTTACACCCGACCATCCTACGAGCAGTACTTC. This gives the protein CASSYTRPSYEQYF.

This clonotype was seen more than once but under ten times. The chain uses TRBV24-1 and TRBJ2-4; 10 positions match TRBD1. Looked up from germline, CDR1 is KGHDR and CDR2 is SFDVKD. V gave up 4 bases and J gave up 2 bases; unmatched junction bases: 4. CDR3 size: 16 residues. Here the CDR3 DNA reads TGTGCCACCAGTGACGACAGGGGGCAATCCAAAAACATTCAGTACTTC. Protein product: CATSDDRGQSKNIQYF.

About this clonotype: This may arise from a read error, as a much more abundant clone is one base away. This chain uses TRBV5-4 with TRBJ1-1; D unresolved. Trimming took 1 base from V and 2 from J, leaving 12 bases between them. The CDR3 runs to 15 residues. CDR1 is SGHNT and CDR2 is YYREEE in the germline V gene (reference sequence). The CDR3 DNA sequence: TGTGCCAGCAGCTTGCTCCAGAGATCTAACACTGAAGCTTTCTTT. It specifies CASSLLQRSNTEAFF.

This clonotype was detected a few times. The DNA for the CDR3 is TGCGCCAGCAGCTTGGAGGGCTTTGGAGATACGCAGTATTTT. Translated, it gives CASSLEGFGDTQYF. The chain couples TRBV5-1 to TRBJ2-3, with no clear D. V gave up 0 bases and J gave up 5 bases, with 10 bases separating them. This CDR3 spans 14 amino acids. Germline V gives CDR1 SGHRS, CDR2 YFSETQ.

This clonotype was counted between two and nine times. The genes are TRBV19 and TRBJ2-5, with 9 bases aligning to TRBD1. This CDR3 is built from 13 residues. CDR1 is LNHDA, CDR2 SQIVND, per germline (reference sequence). V was pared by 7 bases and J by 5 bases, with 5 bases of the junction left unmatched. The chain's CDR3 is CASTPTGGETQYF. The CDR3 DNA follows: TGTGCCAGTACCCCGACAGGGGGGGAGACCCAGTACTTC. The complete variable domain, with remaining parts taken from reference TRBV19 and TRBJ2-5, reads DGGITQSPKYLFRKEGQNVTLSCEQNLNHDAMYWYRQDPGQGLRLIYYSQIVNDFQKGDIAEGYSVSREKKESFPLTVTSAQKNPTAFYLCASTPTGGETQYFGPGTRLLVL.

This clonotype was seen a few times. The V call is TRBV10-3, the J call TRBJ1-5; TRBD1 agrees at 12 bases. CDR3 length: 13 amino acids. J gave up 6 bases and V 10 bases, and 4 bases lay outside the gene matches. The germline gives CDR1 ENHRY, CDR2 SYGVKD. The CDR3 spells CATGTGGSQPQHF. Here the CDR3 DNA reads TGTGCCACGGGGACAGGGGGCAGTCAGCCCCAGCATTTT.

This clonotype was seen more than once but under ten times. This chain connects TRBV12-3 or TRBV12-4 to TRBJ1-1, with 9 bases identical to TRBD1. V lost 5 bases to trimming and J lost 5 bases; unmatched junction nucleotides: 9. The CDR3 consists of 15 residues. The DNA for the CDR3 is TGTGCCAGCAGTCCACAGGGGGCGTTCGGAACTGAAGCTTTCTTT. Its translation: CASSPQGAFGTEAFF.

Many counts were recorded for this clonotype. The rearrangement joins TRBV6-5 to TRBJ1-1; D remains unclear. Trimming pared 6 bases from V and 5 bases from J, leaving 10 bases between. CDR3 length: 12 residues. Germline V gives CDR1 MNHEY, CDR2 SVGAGI. CDR3 bases: TGTGCCAGCAGCCGATCGGGGACTGAAGCTTTCTTT. It is translated as CASSRSGTEAFF.